This T cell receptor beta chain was recorded in a study of blood T cells in healthy people across ages. Overall study findings and caveats: Investigators treated diversity estimates from one million T cells as underestimates.

A second PCR of roughly 7 to 11 cycles used a sample-barcoded 5' primer and a J-beta primer mix. Each CDR3 protein gets one entry after TCRdb re-called the 5' RACE reads with MiXCR. Of almost 800,000 distinct CDR3 sequences in the sample, 58% are singletons; the top ten hold over 20%. This CDR3 has 12 residues. In germline, CDR1 is DFQATT, CDR2 SNEGSKA (reference sequence). The ends lost 8 bases at V and 2 bases at J; junction bases unmatched: 4. On this clonotype itself: Its antigen is as yet unknown.

Sequenced input: blood. This sequence originates from a man aged 25-40 years in good health. The chain carries TRBV20-1 and TRBJ1-2, with 8 bases lining up with TRBD1. This CDR3 reads CSLNRGNYGYTF. The CDR3, as DNA: TGCAGTTTGAACAGGGGGAACTATGGCTACACCTTC.